A selection of T cell receptor beta chains follows, all from one sample in a study of molecular identifiers for immune sequencing clone quantification. A single record per CDR3 protein comes from TCRdb applying MiXCR to the PCR reads. Among about 640,000 distinct CDR3 sequences listed, less than 20% were seen once. What was sequenced was naive CD8+ T cells from blood, with Jurkat cell RNA spiked in. The receptors here all came from a human donor in good health. Some libraries in this study had Jurkat cell RNA spiked in. Each CDR3 is given with its conserved first and last residue. D genes are given only for firm matches. Expanded clones are given a class, and other clones once, few, many or no size at all.

>many|TRBJ2-7|TRBV27|.
TGTGCCAGCAGTACTCGCCTGAGCTCCTACGAGCAGTACTTC
CASSTRLSSYEQYF
>many|TRBJ2-4|TRBV29-1|.
TGCAGCGCCCAGGGGCTAGCAAAAAACATTCAGTACTTC
CSAQGLAKNIQYF
>.|TRBJ2-1|TRBV6-1|TRBD1
TGTGCCAGCAGTGAAGCGACCGGGACAGTGATTTCCTACAATGAGCAGTTCTTC
CASSEATGTVISYNEQFF
>few|TRBJ2-3|TRBV19|.
TGTGCCAGTAGAGAACTAGAAGGCACAGATACGCAGTATTTT
CASRELEGTDTQYF
>.|TRBJ1-5|TRBV27|TRBD1
TGTGCCAGCAGTATGACAGGGGGCAAGCAGCCCCAGCATTTT
CASSMTGGKQPQHF
>few|TRBJ2-1|TRBV19|TRBD2
TGTGCCAGTAGTATTATTATTGGGGGGGGATCCTACAATGAGCAGTTCTTC
CASSIIIGGGSYNEQFF
>many|TRBJ2-1|TRBV7-9|.
TGTGCCAGCAGCTTATCGGGCGGGGTGGATGAGCAGTTCTTC
CASSLSGGVDEQFF
>.|TRBJ1-5|TRBV19|.
TGTGCCAGTAGTAGCACAGGAAATAGCAATCGGTCCCAGCATTTT
CASSSTGNSNRSQHF
>many|TRBJ1-4|TRBV7-9|TRBD1
TGTGCCAGCAGCTTACCGCCCGGACAGGGTCCAACTAATGAAAAACTGTTTTTT
CASSLPPGQGPTNEKLFF
>.|TRBJ2-5|TRBV9|TRBD1
TGTGCCAGCAGCGTAGAGGGACAGGGGGGGGAGACCCAGTACTTC
CASSVEGQGGETQYF
>many|TRBJ2-3|TRBV19|TRBD1
TGTGCCAGTAAGGACAGGGTCACAGATACGCAGTATTTT
CASKDRVTDTQYF
>.|TRBJ2-5|TRBV14|.
TGTGCCAGCAGCCATGCGTTCCAGACCCAGTACTTC
CASSHAFQTQYF
>many|TRBJ1-5|TRBV19|.
TGTGCCAGCTGGGGCGGTTATCAGCCCCAGCATTTT
CASWGGYQPQHF
>many|TRBJ2-7|TRBV4-3|TRBD2
TGCGCCAGCAGCCAAGAGACTAGCGGGGGAAACGAGCAGTACTTC
CASSQETSGGNEQYF
>many|TRBJ1-1|TRBV30|.
TGTGCCTGCTCCGCGTGGGGGGGACCCCCTGAAGCTTTCTTT
CACSAWGGPPEAFF
>many|TRBJ2-7|TRBV7-2|TRBD1
TGTGCCAGCAGCTTTGGGACAGGGGATCCCTACGAGCAGTACTTC
CASSFGTGDPYEQYF
>.|TRBJ2-5|TRBV24-1|TRBD1
TGTGCCACCAGTGATCCGGGACAGGGGTCGGATACCCAGTACTTC
CATSDPGQGSDTQYF
>few|TRBJ2-5|TRBV12-3/TRBV12-4|.
TGTGCCAGCAGTTTAGGACCTCCAGGGGTCCAAGAGACCCAGTACTTC
CASSLGPPGVQETQYF
>few|TRBJ2-5|TRBV9|.
TGTGCCAGCAGCGAAGGGACTTTGGAGACCCAGTACTTC
CASSEGTLETQYF
>.|TRBJ2-7|TRBV6-5|.
TGTGCCAGCAGTTACTCGTGGTCAGGGGAGCAGTACTTC
CASSYSWSGEQYF
>many|TRBJ2-2|TRBV19|.
TGTGCCAGTAGTATAGGGGGCAGGGGTGGAACCGGGGAGCTGTTTTTT
CASSIGGRGGTGELFF
>.|TRBJ2-1|TRBV9|.
TGTGCCAGCGGCATTCCGCAGGGACCCCAGTTCTTC
CASGIPQGPQFF
>many|TRBJ2-1|TRBV25-1|TRBD1
TGTGCCAGCAGTGGACAGGGTGTCAATGAGCAGTTCTTC
CASSGQGVNEQFF
>few|TRBJ2-7|TRBV21-1|.
TGTGCCAGCAGCAAATGGGGCTCGGCAGGTTACGAGCAGTACTTC
CASSKWGSAGYEQYF
>many|TRBJ2-7|TRBV4-3|.
TGCGCCAGCAGCCAAGAGGTTGTAGGGACCGAGCAGTACTTC
CASSQEVVGTEQYF
>few|TRBJ2-1|TRBV2|.
TGTGCCAGCAGTGAATTGGGGGATTCAGGTAGTAGAGGTGAGCAGTTCTTC
CASSELGDSGSRGEQFF
>many|TRBJ2-1|TRBV20-1|TRBD2
TGCAGTGCCAGACCTACGGGAGGTGCCTACAATGAGCAGTTCTTC
CSARPTGGAYNEQFF
>many|TRBJ2-7|TRBV4-3|TRBD1
TGCGCCAGCAGCCAAGATTGGAGGACAGGGGTCTCTTCCGAGCAGTACTTC
CASSQDWRTGVSSEQYF
>many|TRBJ1-6|TRBV6-2/TRBV6-3|.
TGTGCCAGCAGTGCTCCGGGACCGATGAATTCACCCCTCCACTTT
CASSAPGPMNSPLHF
>many|TRBJ2-7|TRBV7-9|TRBD2
TGTGCCAGCAGCCCCCCCGGTAGCGGGGGTTCCGAGCAGTACTTC
CASSPPGSGGSEQYF
>many|TRBJ2-3|TRBV2|TRBD2
TGTGCCGGTACCATTAGCGGGAGGGCTGTTGATACGCAGTATTTT
CAGTISGRAVDTQYF
>many|TRBJ2-7|TRBV10-2|.
TGCGCCAGCAGACCACTCGCGGGGTCGGGGAACGAGCAGTACTTC
CASRPLAGSGNEQYF
>many|TRBJ2-7|TRBV5-1|.
TGCGCCAGCAGCTTGGAGGTGGCCGGCTCCTACGAGCAGTACTTC
CASSLEVAGSYEQYF
>many|TRBJ1-2|TRBV20-1|.
TGCAGTGCCGAACCCACCCTGCCCATGTTAAACTATGGCTACACCTTC
CSAEPTLPMLNYGYTF
>many|TRBJ1-2|TRBV21-1|.
TGTGCCAGCAGCAGACCGGGGACGAAAAATGGCTACACCTTC
CASSRPGTKNGYTF
>.|TRBJ1-1|TRBV28|.
TGTGCCAGCAGTTTGGTCCTTAACCCGAACACTGGAGCTTTCTTT
CASSLVLNPNTGAFF
>many|TRBJ2-3|TRBV7-2|.
TGTGCCAGCAGCCGATGGGGTCAAGATACGCAGTATTTT
CASSRWGQDTQYF
>few|TRBJ1-1|TRBV9|.
TGTGCCAGCAGCGGACCGGGCCCGCGGACCACTGAAGCTTTCTTT
CASSGPGPRTTEAFF
>many|TRBJ2-7|TRBV7-9|TRBD1
TGTGCCAGCAGCCCAGGGACAGCTTACTACGAGCAGTACTTC
CASSPGTAYYEQYF
>many|TRBJ1-4|TRBV7-9|TRBD1
TGTGCCAGCAGCTTCCGTTCTTCGGGACAGGGTCCGTTGGGGGATGAAAAACTGTTTTTT
CASSFRSSGQGPLGDEKLFF